The 26 T cell receptor beta chains below come from one sample, sequenced in a study of lymphopenia after photon versus proton radiotherapy. This table comes from immunoSEQ multiplex PCR, and its TCRdb copy is limited to in-frame clones, with some not included. The repertoire holds about 53,000 clones, with around 80% as singletons. The material sequenced was peripheral blood, taken from a patient treated with photon-based radiotherapy. Every receptor here comes from a man between 45 and 60 years old with gastric cancer.

J is TRBJ2-7 and V is TRBV19; 10 bases are a match to TRBD2. CDR1 is LNHDA and CDR2 is SQIVND in the germline V gene (reference sequence). This CDR3 has 10 residues. Trimming removed 10 bases from V and 13 bases from J; junction bases left unmatched: 7. The CDR3 nucleotides read TGTGCCACCCTAGCGGGAGAGGGATACTTC. It yields the protein CATLAGEGYF.

Note on this clone: At one end, the junction sequence differs from germline, possibly due to a read error. The rearrangement links TRBV19 to TRBJ2-1, with 9 bases fitting TRBD1. CDR3 length: 15 amino acids. The V gene's germline CDR1 is LNHDA and CDR2 SQIVND (reference sequence). The CDR3 nucleotides are TGTGCCAGTAGTTTGGACAGGGGATCCTTCAATGAGCAGTTCTTC. Translating it yields CASSLDRGSFNEQFF.

The chain couples TRBV19 to TRBJ1-5, with D maybe TRBD1 (6 bases). With 11 bases removed from V and 8 bases from J, the gap between germline ends came to 25 bases. In germline, CDR1 is LNHDA, CDR2 SQIVND (reference sequence). The CDR3 loop spans 15 amino acids. The CDR3 sequence: CASAQQRGGKEPQHF. Here the CDR3 DNA reads TGTGCCTCTGCCCAACAGAGAGGGGGAAAGGAGCCCCAGCATTTT.

This clone was detected only once. This sequence joins TRBV29-1 and TRBJ2-5; D ambiguous. The CDR3 runs to 12 residues. Germline V lookup: CDR1 SQVTM, CDR2 ANQGSEA. V was shortened by 6 bases and J by 0 bases, with 8 bases between the two germline ends. CDR3 amino acids: CSVSEYQETQYF. In DNA form, the CDR3 reads TGCAGCGTCTCAGAGTACCAAGAGACCCAGTACTTC.

The chain joins TRBV30 to TRBJ1-2, with D unresolved. Trimming removed 1 base at V and 4 bases at J, with 13 bases between. The germline V gene encodes CDR1 GTSNPN and CDR2 SVGIG (reference sequence). CDR3 length: 14 residues. CDR3 in DNA: TGTGCCTGGAGTGAGGCGGTGGGTTTCTATGGCTACACCTTC. Protein product: CAWSEAVGFYGYTF. The variable domain in full, with the rest retrieved from reference TRBV30 and TRBJ1-2, is SQTIHQWPATLVQPVGSPLSLECTVEGTSNPNLYWYRQAAGRGLQLLFYSVGIGQISSEVPQNLSASRPQDRQFILSSKKLLLSDSGFYLCAWSEAVGFYGYTFGSGTRLTVV.

The chain combines TRBV21-1 with TRBJ2-2; the tabulated D call, TRBD2, remains unverified against the DNA. TRBV21-1 has pseudogene status. The CDR3 has 15 amino acids. In DNA, the CDR3 is TGTGCCAGCAGCCCCGCGAGGGGGGGTACCGGGGAGCTGTTTTTT. This codes for CASSPARGGTGELFF.

The chain links TRBV19 to TRBJ2-5; D assignment may be TRBD1 or TRBD2 (5 bases each). The germline V gene has CDR1 LNHDA and CDR2 SQIVND (reference sequence). The CDR3 runs to 13 residues. Trimming pared 5 bases from V and 5 bases from J, leaving 12 bases between. This CDR3 is CASSVTGTETQYF. Written as DNA, the CDR3 is TGTGCCAGTAGTGTTACGGGGACGGAGACCCAGTACTTC.

The chain uses TRBV27 and TRBJ1-2, with TRBD1 matching 8 bases. Per the germline V gene, CDR1 is MNHEY and CDR2 is SMNVEV (reference sequence). The CDR3 extends over 13 amino acids. V dropped 3 bases and J dropped 8; count of bases not matched to a gene: 5. This CDR3 reads CASSLQGARGYTF. Written as DNA, the CDR3 is TGTGCCAGCAGTTTGCAGGGGGCACGAGGCTACACCTTC.

This clone has only one observation. The genes are TRBV10-1 and TRBJ2-3; 9 bases fit TRBD1. Germline CDR1 is WNHNN and CDR2 is SYGVQD (reference sequence). V dropped 5 bases and J dropped 2; count of bases not matched to a gene: 17. CDR3 length: 19 residues. DNA for the CDR3: TGCGCCAGCAGTCCTACCTCGCTCGCCCGGGACAGGGCCACAGATACGCAGTATTTT. This sequence encodes CASSPTSLARDRATDTQYF.

The V gene is TRBV11-2, the J gene TRBJ2-1; the match to TRBD2 covers 11 bases. This CDR3 region has 19 residues. In germline, CDR1 is SGHAT, CDR2 FQNNGV. Trimming took 5 bases from V and 10 from J; bases not matched to a gene: 22. CDR3 loop: CASSQTKGLAGLLVSEQFF. CDR3 sequence (DNA): TGTGCCAGCAGCCAAACAAAAGGACTAGCGGGCCTCCTGGTATCCGAGCAGTTCTTC.

This clone was seen once. This sequence joins TRBV5-4 and TRBJ2-7, with 10 nucleotides matching TRBD2. The length of the CDR3 is 13 residues. Trimming removed 4 bases from V and 6 bases from J; junction bases left unmatched: 4. Germline V gene lookup returns CDR1 SGHNT and CDR2 YYREEE (reference sequence). The CDR3 loop reads CASSVGLALEQYF. The CDR3, as DNA: TGTGCCAGCAGCGTGGGACTAGCGCTCGAGCAGTACTTC.

The rearrangement joins TRBV19 to TRBJ2-4; 12 bases are shared with TRBD1. Germline trimming cut 0 bases from V and 1 base from J; bases unmatched to any gene: 10. In germline, CDR1 is LNHDA, CDR2 SQIVND (reference sequence). The CDR3 totals 20 residues. In DNA, the CDR3 is TGTGCCAGTAGTATAGAAGGGGACAGGGGGCTAATTTCGGCCAAAAACATTCAGTACTTC. This encodes CASSIEGDRGLISAKNIQYF.

The J gene is TRBJ1-3, the V gene TRBV28, with TRBD1 matching over 9 bases. Germline assignment: CDR1 MDHEN and CDR2 SYDVKM. J was trimmed by 4 bases and V by 5 bases; bases with no gene match: 12. There are 17 residues in the CDR3. The CDR3 loop reads CASSLYSGQGLGNTIYF. In nucleotides, the CDR3 is TGTGCCAGCAGTCTCTACTCGGGACAGGGCTTGGGAAACACCATATATTTT.

This clone has just one count. The chain uses TRBV18 and TRBJ2-7, with D unclear. The CDR3 runs to 12 residues. The germline V gene has CDR1 KGHSH and CDR2 LQKENI. Trimming pared 2 bases from V and 6 bases from J, leaving 8 bases between. CDR3 protein: CASSPISGEQYF. CDR3 coding DNA: TGTGCCAGCTCACCAATCTCAGGCGAGCAGTACTTC.

V is TRBV6-1 and J is TRBJ2-7; D ambiguous. Deletions cut 0 bases from V and 4 bases from J, with 13 bases between. Germline V lookup: CDR1 MNHNS, CDR2 SASEGT. The CDR3 covers 15 residues. CDR3 protein: CASSEAGRTLYEQYF. The CDR3 DNA reads TGTGCCAGCAGTGAAGCTGGCCGGACCTTATACGAGCAGTACTTC.

V gene TRBV2 combines with J gene TRBJ2-5; 16 bases fit TRBD2. V was clipped by 4 bases and J by 3 bases; unmatched bases: 2. The CDR3 is 16 amino acids. Germline V gives CDR1 SNHLY, CDR2 FYNNEI. The DNA for the CDR3 is TGTGCCAGCAGTGCCGGGACTAGCGGGAGGGAAGAGACCCAGTACTTC. It yields the protein CASSAGTSGREETQYF.

As to this clone: An end of the junction does not agree with germline; a read error may underlie this. The chain employs TRBV11-1 and TRBJ2-7, with 7 nucleotides matching TRBD1. In germline, CDR1 is SGHAT, CDR2 FQDESV (reference sequence). The CDR3 contains 10 residues. The CDR3 reads CASSRQGRNF. The CDR3 region has the DNA TGTGCCAGCAGCAGACAGGGCCGGAACTTC.

V and J are TRBV7-6 and TRBJ2-1; possibly TRBD1 or TRBD2 for D (5 bases each). CDR1 and CDR2 (germline): SGHVS, FNYEAQ. The CDR3 is 15 amino acids. V shed 2 bases and J shed 6 bases, with 14 bases lying between them. Here the CDR3 DNA reads TGTGCCAGCAGCTTAAACTTAGCTGGGACCAATGAGCAGTTCTTC. Amino acids: CASSLNLAGTNEQFF.

The sample holds one count of this clone. The junction shows a germline mismatch at one end, possibly a read error. This sequence joins TRBV5-5 and TRBJ1-1; TRBD1 matches 8 bases. This CDR3 has 14 residues. CDR1 SGHKS and CDR2 YYEKEE come from the germline V gene (reference sequence). In nucleotides, the CDR3 is TGTGCCAGCAGCCCCCAGGGGGCAATCATCCATGAAGTCTTT. It codes for CASSPQGAIIHEVF.

V gene TRBV29-1 combines with J gene TRBJ2-3; D uncertain. This CDR3 has 12 amino acids. The germline V gene has CDR1 SQVTM and CDR2 ANQGSEA. Trimming removed 4 bases from V and 3 bases from J, with 8 bases in between. The CDR3 region has the DNA TGCAGCGTTGTGAAGGGAACAGATACGCAGTATTTT. Encoded protein: CSVVKGTDTQYF.

This chain uses TRBV6-1 with TRBJ1-4, with D uncertain. Germline V gene sequence: CDR1 MNHNS, CDR2 SASEGT. V lost 7 bases and J lost 4, with 10 bases in between. CDR3 length equals 13 residues. The CDR3 loop is CASKGRFNEKLFF. In nucleotides, the CDR3 is TGTGCCAGCAAAGGGCGGTTTAATGAAAAACTGTTTTTT.

The CDR3 protein is CASSLFRAGGNSPLHF. The DNA for the CDR3 is TGTGCCAGCAGCTTGTTCCGCGCCGGCGGGAATTCACCCCTCCACTTT. The chain employs TRBV5-6 and TRBJ1-6; no firm D call. Per germline, CDR1 SGHDT and CDR2 YYEEEE. The CDR3 is 16 amino acids. V lost 1 base, J lost 7 bases, and 15 bases lay in between.

The gene calls are TRBV12-5 and TRBJ2-3, with TRBD1 matching 9 bases. V lost 3 bases and J lost 0; bases outside the gene matches: 1. The CDR3 has 15 amino acids. Germline assignment: CDR1 LGHNT and CDR2 FRNRAP. The CDR3 sequence is CASGFGTGSTDTQYF. The CDR3 region has the DNA TGTGCTAGTGGTTTTGGGACAGGGAGCACAGATACGCAGTATTTT.

V is TRBV12-5 and J is TRBJ1-5; TRBD1 matches at 8 bases. CDR1 LGHNT and CDR2 FRNRAP come from the germline V gene. This CDR3 contains 14 residues. The V segment lost 5 bases and the J segment 4 bases; nucleotides outside the gene matches: 4. CDR3 amino acids: CASGPGQGNQPQHF. The DNA of the CDR3 is TGTGCTAGTGGTCCCGGACAGGGTAATCAGCCCCAGCATTTT.

CDR3: CASAPRGGRGTGELFF. The CDR3 nucleotides read TGTGCCAGCGCACCCCGCGGGGGGAGGGGCACCGGGGAGCTGTTTTTT. The chain couples TRBV9 to TRBJ2-2, with 8 bases identical to TRBD2. Germline trimming cut 7 bases from V and 4 bases from J; bases unmatched to any gene: 12. CDR1 is SGDLS and CDR2 is YYNGEE in the germline V gene. The CDR3 contains 16 residues.

The genes are TRBV11-1 and TRBJ2-7, with 7 bases aligning to TRBD1. The V gene's germline CDR1 is SGHAT and CDR2 FQDESV (reference sequence). CDR3 length: 16 residues. The V gene end was trimmed by 4 bases and the J gene end by 3 bases; junction bases not matched to a gene: 12. The CDR3 is CASSSTGTDRFYEQYF. CDR3 nucleotides: TGTGCCAGCAGCTCCACCGGGACAGATCGGTTCTACGAGCAGTACTTC.